This is a list of T cell receptor beta chains from one sample in a study of cytomegalovirus exposure and HLA in healthy donors. The method was immunoSEQ multiplex PCR; TCRdb's version includes in-frame clones alone and lacks a portion of them. The ten top clones account for roughly 0.98%, within a sample of about 210,000 clones. The sequencing sample was made of PBMCs. The receptors shown here come from a woman aged 25-40 years in good health and CMV-seropositive. Both conserved end residues are part of each CDR3. Fields, in order: D gene, V gene, J gene, CDR3 length, CDR3 protein, CDR3 DNA. A D gene is named only where the DNA matches it firmly.

D gene: TRBD1; V gene: TRBV6-5; J gene: TRBJ2-6; CDR3 length: 15; CDR3 protein: CASTPRQGWPNVLTF; CDR3 DNA: TGTGCCAGCACCCCTCGACAGGGCTGGCCCAACGTCCTGACTTTC
D gene: .; V gene: TRBV9; J gene: TRBJ1-1; CDR3 length: 11; CDR3 protein: CAGSVTTEAFF; CDR3 DNA: TGTGCCGGCAGCGTAACTACTGAAGCTTTCTTT
D gene: .; V gene: TRBV10-3; J gene: TRBJ1-2; CDR3 length: 13; CDR3 protein: CAIMSAGNYGYTF; CDR3 DNA: TGTGCCATCATGAGCGCCGGAAACTATGGCTACACCTTC
D gene: .; V gene: TRBV18; J gene: TRBJ2-3; CDR3 length: 16; CDR3 protein: CASSPPGLQSTDTQYF; CDR3 DNA: TGTGCCAGCTCACCACCGGGACTCCAATCCACAGATACGCAGTATTTT
D gene: TRBD1; V gene: TRBV7-2; J gene: TRBJ1-6; CDR3 length: 17; CDR3 protein: CASSSETGGAGYSPLHF; CDR3 DNA: TGTGCCAGCAGCTCAGAGACAGGGGGCGCAGGGTATTCACCCCTCCACTTT
D gene: .; V gene: TRBV5-1; J gene: TRBJ1-3; CDR3 length: 17; CDR3 protein: CASSLMGGLSSGNTIYF; CDR3 DNA: TGCGCCAGCAGCTTGATGGGCGGACTCTCCTCTGGAAACACCATATATTTT
D gene: TRBD1; V gene: TRBV7-2; J gene: TRBJ2-5; CDR3 length: 14; CDR3 protein: CASSLGQGQETQYF; CDR3 DNA: TGTGCCAGCAGCCTGGGACAGGGACAAGAGACCCAGTACTTC
D gene: TRBD1; V gene: TRBV7-2; J gene: TRBJ2-2; CDR3 length: 16; CDR3 protein: CASSWTGTVNTGELFF; CDR3 DNA: TGTGCCAGCAGCTGGACCGGGACAGTGAACACCGGGGAGCTGTTTTTT
D gene: .; V gene: TRBV19; J gene: TRBJ2-6; CDR3 length: 15; CDR3 protein: CASSKVAGGANVLTF; CDR3 DNA: TGTGCCAGTAGCAAGGTGGCAGGGGGGGCCAACGTCCTGACTTTC
D gene: .; V gene: TRBV6-5; J gene: TRBJ2-3; CDR3 length: 14; CDR3 protein: CASSYSTRRDTQYF; CDR3 DNA: TGTGCCAGCAGTTACTCTACCCGCAGAGATACGCAGTATTTT
D gene: .; V gene: TRBV27; J gene: TRBJ1-2; CDR3 length: 13; CDR3 protein: CASSLQQGSGYTF; CDR3 DNA: TGTGCCAGCAGTTTACAGCAGGGAAGTGGCTACACCTTC
D gene: .; V gene: TRBV28; J gene: TRBJ2-1; CDR3 length: 12; CDR3 protein: CASLERGNEQFF; CDR3 DNA: TGTGCCAGCTTAGAAAGGGGGAATGAGCAGTTCTTC
D gene: .; V gene: TRBV5-1; J gene: TRBJ2-5; CDR3 length: 13; CDR3 protein: CASSLEGVETQYF; CDR3 DNA: TGCGCCAGCAGCTTGGAGGGGGTCGAGACCCAGTACTTC
D gene: .; V gene: TRBV7-2; J gene: TRBJ1-1; CDR3 length: 16; CDR3 protein: CASSLRPGAEGTEAFF; CDR3 DNA: TGTGCCAGCAGCTTAAGGCCAGGGGCTGAGGGCACTGAAGCTTTCTTT
D gene: .; V gene: TRBV19; J gene: TRBJ2-7; CDR3 length: 14; CDR3 protein: CASSSGAPPSEQYF; CDR3 DNA: TGTGCCAGTAGTAGCGGGGCCCCCCCTTCCGAGCAGTACTTC
D gene: TRBD1; V gene: TRBV28; J gene: TRBJ2-7; CDR3 length: 14; CDR3 protein: CASSEQGRIHEQYF; CDR3 DNA: TGTGCCAGCAGTGAACAGGGGCGCATCCACGAGCAGTACTTC
D gene: TRBD1; V gene: TRBV12-5; J gene: TRBJ2-7; CDR3 length: 14; CDR3 protein: CASGPGTGGYEQYF; CDR3 DNA: TGTGCTAGTGGCCCCGGGACAGGGGGCTACGAGCAGTACTTC
D gene: .; V gene: TRBV5-6; J gene: TRBJ1-5; CDR3 length: 14; CDR3 protein: CASSLGGWNQPQHF; CDR3 DNA: TGTGCCAGCAGCTTGGGGGGCTGGAATCAGCCCCAGCATTTT
D gene: TRBD1; V gene: TRBV19; J gene: TRBJ1-3; CDR3 length: 14; CDR3 protein: CASSRQGIANTIYF; CDR3 DNA: TGTGCCAGTAGCCGACAGGGCATAGCGAACACCATATATTTT
D gene: TRBD1; V gene: TRBV27; J gene: TRBJ2-3; CDR3 length: 15; CDR3 protein: CASSVGTVRSDTQYF; CDR3 DNA: TGTGCCAGCAGTGTCGGGACAGTAAGGTCAGATACGCAGTATTTT
D gene: .; V gene: TRBV5-1; J gene: TRBJ1-3; CDR3 length: 15; CDR3 protein: CASSSGPGSTNTIYF; CDR3 DNA: TGCGCCAGCAGCTCCGGTCCGGGGAGCACGAACACCATATATTTT
D gene: .; V gene: TRBV2; J gene: TRBJ1-1; CDR3 length: 14; CDR3 protein: CASKRAGRDTEAFF; CDR3 DNA: TGTGCCAGCAAAAGGGCCGGGAGGGACACTGAAGCTTTCTTT
D gene: .; V gene: TRBV29-1; J gene: TRBJ1-3; CDR3 length: 13; CDR3 protein: CSVEDSSGNTIYF; CDR3 DNA: TGCAGCGTTGAAGACAGCTCTGGAAACACCATATATTTT
D gene: TRBD2; V gene: TRBV10-3; J gene: TRBJ2-2; CDR3 length: 16; CDR3 protein: CAIMGIAGGGTGELFF; CDR3 DNA: TGTGCCATCATGGGAATAGCGGGAGGCGGCACCGGGGAGCTGTTTTTT
D gene: TRBD2; V gene: TRBV2; J gene: TRBJ2-5; CDR3 length: 16; CDR3 protein: CASILGASGSLKTQYF; CDR3 DNA: TGTGCCAGCATCCTGGGAGCTAGCGGGAGTCTAAAGACCCAGTACTTC
D gene: .; V gene: TRBV19; J gene: TRBJ1-4; CDR3 length: 14; CDR3 protein: CASTWDSHSEKLFF; CDR3 DNA: TGTGCCAGTACTTGGGACTCCCATTCCGAAAAACTGTTTTTT
D gene: .; V gene: TRBV18; J gene: TRBJ2-7; CDR3 length: 14; CDR3 protein: CASSPRTRLYEQYF; CDR3 DNA: TGTGCCAGCTCACCCAGGACAAGGCTCTACGAGCAGTACTTC
D gene: .; V gene: TRBV9; J gene: TRBJ2-2; CDR3 length: 16; CDR3 protein: CASSVGSAVNTGELFF; CDR3 DNA: TGTGCCAGCAGCGTAGGGAGCGCCGTGAACACCGGGGAGCTGTTTTTT
D gene: .; V gene: TRBV5-1; J gene: TRBJ2-3; CDR3 length: 14; CDR3 protein: CASSFTGETDTQYF; CDR3 DNA: TGCGCCAGCAGCTTCACGGGGGAGACAGATACGCAGTATTTT
D gene: .; V gene: TRBV7-8; J gene: TRBJ1-2; CDR3 length: 14; CDR3 protein: CASSLGSYYYGYTF; CDR3 DNA: TGTGCCAGCAGCTTGGGGAGCTATTACTATGGCTACACCTTC
D gene: .; V gene: TRBV25-1; J gene: TRBJ1-1; CDR3 length: 14; CDR3 protein: CASTLQGLGTEAFF; CDR3 DNA: TGTGCCAGCACCTTGCAGGGTTTGGGCACTGAAGCTTTCTTT
D gene: .; V gene: TRBV6-5; J gene: TRBJ1-6; CDR3 length: 14; CDR3 protein: CASSGRSYNSPLHF; CDR3 DNA: TGTGCCAGCAGTGGCAGAAGTTATAATTCACCCCTCCACTTT
D gene: TRBD1; V gene: TRBV7-7; J gene: TRBJ2-2; CDR3 length: 17; CDR3 protein: CASSLQTGTGVTGELFF; CDR3 DNA: TGTGCCAGCAGCCTCCAGACCGGGACAGGGGTAACCGGGGAGCTGTTTTTT
D gene: TRBD2; V gene: TRBV19; J gene: TRBJ2-1; CDR3 length: 15; CDR3 protein: CASSMGLAAGNEQFF; CDR3 DNA: TGTGCCAGTAGTATGGGCCTAGCGGCCGGCAATGAGCAGTTCTTC
D gene: .; V gene: TRBV11-2; J gene: TRBJ2-2; CDR3 length: 14; CDR3 protein: CASSFFTNTGELFF; CDR3 DNA: TGTGCCAGCAGCTTTTTTACGAACACCGGGGAGCTGTTTTTT
D gene: .; V gene: TRBV6-6; J gene: TRBJ2-1; CDR3 length: 15; CDR3 protein: CASSYEAPSYNEQFF; CDR3 DNA: TGTGCCAGCAGTTACGAAGCTCCCTCCTACAATGAGCAGTTCTTC
D gene: TRBD2; V gene: TRBV7-2; J gene: TRBJ2-5; CDR3 length: 17; CDR3 protein: CASSLGTSGGLGETQYF; CDR3 DNA: TGTGCCAGCAGCTTAGGGACTAGCGGGGGGTTAGGGGAGACCCAGTACTTC
D gene: .; V gene: TRBV6-5; J gene: TRBJ2-2; CDR3 length: 15; CDR3 protein: CASSYSYRNTGELFF; CDR3 DNA: TGTGCCAGCAGTTACTCTTATCGGAACACCGGGGAGCTGTTTTTT
D gene: TRBD2; V gene: TRBV19; J gene: TRBJ2-1; CDR3 length: 13; CDR3 protein: CASKLAGGNEQFF; CDR3 DNA: TGTGCCAGTAAACTAGCGGGGGGCAATGAGCAGTTCTTC
D gene: TRBD2; V gene: TRBV4-1; J gene: TRBJ2-2; CDR3 length: 16; CDR3 protein: CASSQVLASGAGELFF; CDR3 DNA: TGCGCCAGCAGCCAAGTTTTGGCTAGCGGTGCCGGGGAGCTGTTTTTT
D gene: .; V gene: TRBV7-2; J gene: TRBJ2-1; CDR3 length: 18; CDR3 protein: CASSLALGGAGTYNEQFF; CDR3 DNA: TGTGCCAGCAGCTTAGCGCTGGGTGGGGCAGGGACCTACAATGAGCAGTTCTTC
D gene: TRBD1; V gene: TRBV9; J gene: TRBJ1-2; CDR3 length: 15; CDR3 protein: CASSLGQGVDYGYTF; CDR3 DNA: TGTGCCAGCAGCCTTGGACAGGGTGTTGACTATGGCTACACCTTC
D gene: .; V gene: TRBV7-6; J gene: TRBJ2-1; CDR3 length: 14; CDR3 protein: CASSLTGPDNEQFF; CDR3 DNA: TGTGCCAGCAGCTTAACCGGTCCGGACAATGAGCAGTTCTTC
D gene: TRBD2; V gene: TRBV5-4; J gene: TRBJ2-3; CDR3 length: 16; CDR3 protein: CASSGIAGGPKDTQYF; CDR3 DNA: TGTGCCAGCAGCGGGATAGCGGGGGGGCCTAAAGATACGCAGTATTTT
D gene: TRBD2; V gene: TRBV5-4; J gene: TRBJ2-6; CDR3 length: 15; CDR3 protein: CASTKGGGGYNVLTF; CDR3 DNA: TGTGCCAGCACCAAAGGCGGCGGGGGATACAACGTCCTGACTTTC
D gene: .; V gene: TRBV6-5; J gene: TRBJ1-2; CDR3 length: 13; CDR3 protein: CASSYGPGYGYTF; CDR3 DNA: TGTGCCAGCAGTTACGGGCCGGGGTATGGCTACACCTTC
D gene: .; V gene: TRBV5-1; J gene: TRBJ2-3; CDR3 length: 14; CDR3 protein: CASSITSGTDTQYF; CDR3 DNA: TGCGCCAGCAGCATTACCAGCGGGACAGATACGCAGTATTTT
D gene: .; V gene: TRBV5-4; J gene: TRBJ2-7; CDR3 length: 12; CDR3 protein: CASSLDTYEQYF; CDR3 DNA: TGTGCCAGCAGCCTGGACACCTACGAGCAGTACTTC
D gene: TRBD1; V gene: TRBV7-8; J gene: TRBJ1-2; CDR3 length: 17; CDR3 protein: CASSLGRTGGMDYGYTF; CDR3 DNA: TGTGCCAGCAGCTTAGGCCGAACAGGGGGCATGGACTATGGCTACACCTTC
D gene: .; V gene: TRBV5-1; J gene: TRBJ2-1; CDR3 length: 14; CDR3 protein: CASSGGESYNEQFF; CDR3 DNA: TGCGCCAGTTCCGGAGGAGAATCCTACAATGAGCAGTTCTTC
D gene: TRBD2; V gene: TRBV11-3; J gene: TRBJ2-1; CDR3 length: 16; CDR3 protein: CASSLGTAGGYNEQFF; CDR3 DNA: TGTGCCAGCAGCTTAGGAACAGCGGGAGGGTACAATGAGCAGTTCTTC
D gene: .; V gene: TRBV28; J gene: TRBJ1-2; CDR3 length: 15; CDR3 protein: CATNNVTEVNYGYTF; CDR3 DNA: TGTGCCACTAATAACGTTACAGAAGTTAACTATGGCTACACCTTC
D gene: .; V gene: TRBV7-6; J gene: TRBJ1-1; CDR3 length: 12; CDR3 protein: CASSLGQGEAFF; CDR3 DNA: TGTGCCAGCAGCTTAGGGCAGGGAGAAGCTTTCTTT